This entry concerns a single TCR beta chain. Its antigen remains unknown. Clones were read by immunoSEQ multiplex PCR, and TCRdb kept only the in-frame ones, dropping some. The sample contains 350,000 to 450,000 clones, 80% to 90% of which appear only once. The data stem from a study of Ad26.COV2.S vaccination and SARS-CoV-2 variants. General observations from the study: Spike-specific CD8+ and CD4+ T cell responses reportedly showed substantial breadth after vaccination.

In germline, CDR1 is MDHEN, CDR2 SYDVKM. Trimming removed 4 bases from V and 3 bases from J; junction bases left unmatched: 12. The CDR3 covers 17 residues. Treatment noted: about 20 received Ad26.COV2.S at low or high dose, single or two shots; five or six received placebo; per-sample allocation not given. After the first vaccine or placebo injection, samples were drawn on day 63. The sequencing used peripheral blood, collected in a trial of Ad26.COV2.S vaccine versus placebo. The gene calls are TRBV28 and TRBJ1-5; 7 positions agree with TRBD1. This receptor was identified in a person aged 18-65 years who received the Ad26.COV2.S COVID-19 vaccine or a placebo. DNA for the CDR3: TGTGCCAGCAGTTCCCCTGGGGAGAGGGGGCTCAATCAGCCCCAGCATTTT. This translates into CASSSPGERGLNQPQHF.